The 9 T cell receptor beta chains listed next were all sequenced from one sample in a study of human T cells and chemical hapten exposure. TCRdb re-called the RACE reads with MiXCR, one entry per CDR3 protein. The profile covers approximately 260,000 distinct CDR3 sequences, with 7.5% to 8% appearing a single time and about 1.2% taken by the ten largest. Time point noted: pre-sensitization, week 0. Specified treatment: therapeutic diphenylcyclopropenone sensitization with weekly scalp DPC. The sequences come from whole blood, collected in connection with sensitization to the hapten diphenylcyclopropenone (DPC). These receptors came from a young man with alopecia areata. Some clones in this sample may be carry-over from other donors' samples.

The V and J genes are TRBV5-1 and TRBJ2-1, with TRBD2 matching 9 bases. There are 14 residues in the CDR3. Looked up from germline, CDR1 is SGHRS and CDR2 is YFSETQ. The J segment lost 6 bases and the V segment lost 5 bases, leaving 6 bases of the junction unmatched. The CDR3 nucleotides read TGCGCCAGCAGGTTAGGACTAGCGTTCAATGAGCAGTTCTTC. Encoded protein: CASRLGLAFNEQFF. Looking up the rest from reference TRBV5-1 and TRBJ2-1 gives the full variable domain: KAGVTQTPRYLIKTRGQQVTLSCSPISGHRSVSWYQQTPGQGLQFLFEYFSETQRNKGNFPGRFSGRQFSNSRSEMNVSTLELGDSALYLCASRLGLAFNEQFFGPGTRLTVL.

The chain uses TRBV6-5 and TRBJ1-1; 8 bases match TRBD1. The CDR3 runs to 16 residues. V was pared by 7 bases and J by 0 bases, with 10 bases of the junction left unmatched. Germline CDR1 reads MNHEY; CDR2 reads SVGAGI. CDR3 in DNA: TGTGCCAGCAACAGTCAGGGGGCTGAAATGAACACTGAAGCTTTCTTT. This encodes CASNSQGAEMNTEAFF.

The sample holds many counts of this clonotype. V usage is TRBV10-2 and J usage is TRBJ2-3, with 9 bases that match TRBD1. In germline, CDR1 is WSHSY, CDR2 SAAADI. The length of the CDR3 is 15 residues. Trimming cost V 5 bases and J 0 bases; bases outside gene matches: 3. The CDR3 DNA reads TGCGCCAGCAGTAAGGGGACAGGGAGCACAGATACGCAGTATTTT. This codes for CASSKGTGSTDTQYF.

The rearrangement joins TRBV29-1 to TRBJ2-5, with a tentative D call TRBD2 (7 bases). The germline CDR1 and CDR2 sequences are SQVTM and ANQGSEA. This CDR3 comprises 14 residues. Between the trimmed V and J ends, which lost 4 bases and 5 bases, there was a span of 17 bases. DNA for the CDR3: TGCAGCGTTGGAGCTAGGGGGGGCCAGGAGACCCAGTACTTC. This translates into CSVGARGGQETQYF.

The chain has TRBV4-3 and TRBJ2-5; D tentatively reads TRBD1 or TRBD2 (6 bases each). This CDR3 comprises 13 residues. CDR1 is LGHNA and CDR2 is YSLEER in the germline V gene. V dropped 4 bases and J dropped 4 bases, with 10 bases sitting between them. The CDR3 DNA sequence: TGCGCCAGCAGCCCGGGGGCTTCAGAGACCCAGTACTTC. Protein product: CASSPGASETQYF.

In its sample, this clonotype was seen a few times. V gene TRBV29-1 combines with J gene TRBJ1-1, with D possibly matching TRBD1 (5 bases). The CDR3 sequence is 14 residues long. Germline V lookup: CDR1 SQVTM, CDR2 ANQGSEA. V shed 2 bases and J shed 0 bases, with 10 bases lying between them. CDR3 residues: CSVEQGTMNTEAFF. In nucleotides, the CDR3 is TGCAGCGTTGAACAGGGAACGATGAACACTGAAGCTTTCTTT.

The chain employs TRBV3-1 and TRBJ1-5; D may be TRBD1 (6 bases). The germline V gene has CDR1 LGHDT and CDR2 YNNKEL (reference sequence). The CDR3 has 16 amino acids. Trimming stripped 1 base from V and 2 bases from J, with 12 bases between. The CDR3 DNA sequence: TGTGCCAGCAGCCAAGCCGGGGGGCGCGGCAATCAGCCCCAGCATTTT. It codes for CASSQAGGRGNQPQHF.

This clonotype was seen many times. The chain has TRBV6-2 or TRBV6-3 and TRBJ2-3; possible D gene TRBD1, 5 bases. The CDR3 consists of 12 residues. V lost 6 bases and J 1 base, leaving 5 bases between the germline ends. Germline V gene data show CDR1 as MNHEY and CDR2 as SVGEGT. The DNA of the CDR3 is TGTGCCAGCAGACAGGGCACAGATACGCAGTATTTT. It codes for CASRQGTDTQYF.

This clonotype was seen ten or more times. The genes are TRBV7-2 and TRBJ2-5; D is unresolved. Trimming took off 4 bases at V and 5 bases at J, with 17 bases between the two ends. Germline-derived CDR1 and CDR2 are SGHTA and FQGNSA. This CDR3 has 15 residues. Here the CDR3 reads CASSSTFWGSETQYF. The CDR3 DNA sequence: TGTGCCAGCAGCTCCACTTTTTGGGGAAGCGAGACCCAGTACTTC.